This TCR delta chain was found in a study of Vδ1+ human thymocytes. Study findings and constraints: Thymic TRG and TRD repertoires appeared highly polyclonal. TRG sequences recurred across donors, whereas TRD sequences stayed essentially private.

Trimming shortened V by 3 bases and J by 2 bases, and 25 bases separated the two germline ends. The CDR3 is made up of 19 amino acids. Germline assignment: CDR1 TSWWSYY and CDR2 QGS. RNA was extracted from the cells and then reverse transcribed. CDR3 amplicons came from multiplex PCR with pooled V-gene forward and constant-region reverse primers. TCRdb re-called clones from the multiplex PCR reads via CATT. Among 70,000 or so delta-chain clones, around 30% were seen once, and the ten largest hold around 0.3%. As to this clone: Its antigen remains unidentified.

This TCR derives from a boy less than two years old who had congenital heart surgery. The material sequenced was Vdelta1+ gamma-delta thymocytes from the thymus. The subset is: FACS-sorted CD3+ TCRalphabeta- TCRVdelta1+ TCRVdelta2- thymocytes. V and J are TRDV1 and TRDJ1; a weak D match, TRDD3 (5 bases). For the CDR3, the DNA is TGTGCTCTTGGGGAGCAGCGAGGGAGACTTGGGGAAGGGACCGATAAACTCATCTTT. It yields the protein CALGEQRGRLGEGTDKLIF.